This TCR beta chain was found in a study of cytotoxic CD8 clonotypes in ibrutinib-treated CLL (dated by TCRdb to the early 2020s). For the study in its entirety: In this cohort, approximately 15 patients were treatment-naive and ten to eleven were relapsed/refractory, while around 18 had unmutated IGHV. Partial responses were observed in 24 patients and complete responses in 2; after a median follow-up of around 68 months, remission was maintained in approximately 14 patients and progression was observed in 12. Response samples were obtained after a median of approximately twelve months of treatment, with a range of roughly 6 to 40 months. On average, each sample yielded 250,000 to 300,000 productive templates and around 98,000 productive rearrangements. Longitudinal samples were available for about 30% of the roughly 90 trial participants. Cryopreserved peripheral blood mononuclear cells were collected at three points: before therapy, at response, and at either sustained remission or disease progression. Every sample from remission and from progressive disease was obtained while the patients were still on ibrutinib.

Study-wide conclusions, independent of this receptor: Sampling times were not matched between patients in sustained remission and patients whose disease was progressing, and lymph node repertoires were not examined. Baseline clonality exceeded that of age-matched healthy donors and correlated strongly with circulating CD8+ T-cell counts. Public clonotypes were rare and either shrank or stayed stable during treatment, and the rise in clonality at ibrutinib response reflected expansion of private clonotypes. Clonality increased at ibrutinib response, stayed stable in sustained remission, and fell back toward baseline at progression.

What the time point label conveys for this sample: 12 months on ibrutinib. Around 2 micrograms of genomic DNA were extracted from cryopreserved PBMCs for TCR beta library preparation. Longitudinal blood samples from CLL patients on ibrutinib monotherapy were analyzed using high-throughput TCR beta sequencing. The patients took part in an open-label, single-center phase 2 trial of ibrutinib monotherapy. A word on this clone: The clone's antigen remains unknown. The input lacks base qualities; no much larger clone sits a single base away.

The goal of deep resolution MiSeq sequencing was a depth between 1 in 1 million and 1 in 200,000 T cells, and coverage averaged 10x per clonotype. TCR beta libraries were generated with the immunoSEQ hsTCRB Kit. Per the original workflow: The data were analyzed with ImmunoSEQ Analyzer and ImmunoSEQ Data Assistant, and V, D and J gene assignments followed IMGT definitions. Clonality was computed as one minus normalized Shannon entropy of productive rearrangement frequencies, ranging from 0 to 1. Public clonotype analysis was restricted to overrepresented clonotypes comprising at least 0.05% of each patient's repertoire. Some 14 age-matched healthy donor repertoires from immuneACCESS served as clonality controls. Drawn from immuneACCESS, this table holds only the in-frame rearrangements with V and J called that TCRdb kept. Clones are partly lost; checked studies trace under half to an unresolved V gene and leave the rest unexplained. V, J and clone size are those of that table, while D and trimming were read from the DNA. This sample holds some 58,000 clones; more than 70% were observed only once. In total, the top ten clones hold 43% of the sample.

CDR1 is given as SGHTA and CDR2 as FQGNSA, both from the germline V gene. The CDR3 spans 13 residues, from the cysteine through the phenylalanine. Only the CDR3 DNA is retained, 39 bases long and in frame from the first base. At the junction V is shortened by 6 bases and J by 14 bases; bases outside the gene matches: 12. Specimen: PBMCs, collected after 12 months of ibrutinib treatment. Rearrangement joined TRBV7-2 to TRBJ2-1, with TRBD1 identical over 8 junction bases. This TCR was sampled from a human donor with chronic lymphocytic leukemia. The CDR3 reads as follows: CASSSHPGQGKFF. The nucleotide sequence reads as follows: TGTGCCAGCAGTTCCCACCCAGGACAGGGCAAGTTCTTC.